The 6 T cell receptor beta chains given below trace back to one sample, sequenced in a study of PD-1 blockade in classical Hodgkin lymphoma. The sample's time point: cycle 4 day 1 (C4D1), after six to seven weeks of nivolumab. Relapses following autologous stem cell transplantation were seen in all patients, with brentuximab vedotin exposure varying. By magnetic negative selection, CD8+ T cells were isolated from the thawed PBMCs. The repertoire was sequenced with immunoSEQ multiplex PCR; TCRdb's copy has only in-frame clones and lacks some. Found here are approximately 19,000 clones, 88% of them singletons; the top ten hold around 5%. Sequenced material: CD8+ T cells from blood, taken before the fourth cycle of nivolumab. These receptor sequences come from a human donor with classical Hodgkin lymphoma.

The chain carries TRBV11-2 and TRBJ2-1; D is perhaps TRBD1 or TRBD2 (5 bases each). CDR1 is SGHAT and CDR2 is FQNNGV in the germline V gene. V gave up 4 bases and J gave up 8 bases, with 24 bases separating them. This CDR3 region has 17 residues. The CDR3 DNA follows: TGTGCCAGCAGCTCTCCAACCGGGACCCAGGATCCCTATGAGCAGTTCTTC. Its translation is CASSSPTGTQDPYEQFF.

The V and J genes are TRBV5-4 and TRBJ2-5; a weak D match, TRBD1 (6 bases). This CDR3 spans 13 amino acids. V lost 2 bases, J lost 4 bases, and 9 bases lay in between. The germline gives CDR1 SGHNT, CDR2 YYREEE (reference sequence). The CDR3 loop reads CASSFRGVETQYF. The CDR3 DNA follows: TGTGCCAGCAGCTTCAGGGGAGTAGAGACCCAGTACTTC.

The V call is TRBV9, the J call TRBJ2-7; D remains unclear. The ends were cut back, 0 bases at V and 2 bases at J, with 15 bases in the middle. Germline CDR1 and CDR2: SGDLS and YYNGEE. The CDR3 extends over 16 amino acids. CDR3 DNA: TGTGCCAGCAGCGTAGCTACATCGGGCAGTCCCTACGAGCAGTACTTC. This gives the protein CASSVATSGSPYEQYF. The full variable domain, with the rest looked up from reference TRBV9 and TRBJ2-7, is DSGVTQTPKHLITATGQRVTLRCSPRSGDLSVYWYQQSLDQGLQFLIQYYNGEERAKGNILERFSAQQFPDLHSELNLSSLELGDSALYFCASSVATSGSPYEQYFGPGTRLTVT.

The chain uses TRBV6-5 and TRBJ2-7, with 11 bases aligning to TRBD2. Germline loops: CDR1 MNHEY, CDR2 SVGAGI. The J segment lost 2 bases and the V segment lost 5 bases, leaving 5 bases of the junction unmatched. The CDR3 is 15 amino acids. The CDR3 region is CASSQGTSGPYEQYF. The CDR3 nucleotides are TGTGCCAGCAGTCAAGGGACTAGCGGACCCTACGAGCAGTACTTC.

V is TRBV28 and J is TRBJ2-7; 7 nucleotides match TRBD1. The CDR3 spans 13 residues. Germline CDR1 MDHEN, CDR2 SYDVKM. J was trimmed by 5 bases and V by 3 bases; bases with no gene match: 4. Written as DNA, the CDR3 is TGTGCCAGCAGTTTCACAGGGGAAAACGAGCAGTACTTC. Its protein is CASSFTGENEQYF. Using reference TRBV28 and TRBJ2-7 for the parts outside the CDR3, the full variable domain is DVKVTQSSRYLVKRTGEKVFLECVQDMDHENMFWYRQDPGLGLRLIYFSYDVKMKEKGDIPEGYSVSREKKERFSLILESASTNQTSMYLCASSFTGENEQYFGPGTRLTVT.

This chain links TRBV27 with TRBJ2-7; tentatively, D is TRBD2 (6 bases). V was cut by 6 bases and J by 2 bases, with 8 bases left in between. Germline V lookup: CDR1 MNHEY, CDR2 SMNVEV (reference sequence). This CDR3 comprises 12 residues. The CDR3 loop is CASRRGAYEQYF. Here the CDR3 DNA reads TGTGCCAGCAGGCGGGGCGCCTACGAGCAGTACTTC.